This T cell receptor beta chain was obtained from a study of metastatic and nonmetastatic thyroid tumors. Study-level information: Where malignant and benign thyroid patients were concerned, repertoires were compared across blood and tumor or nodule tissue. General study points: Compared with benign nodules, malignant thyroid tumors were reported to have significantly higher TCR beta diversity in both blood and tumor.

V shed 3 bases and J shed 9 bases, with 12 bases lying between them. The CDR3 runs 13 residues. Germline V gene lookup returns CDR1 WNHNN and CDR2 SYGVQD (reference sequence). No treatment had been given to any patient before thyroid surgery. TCRdb used MiXCR to call clones anew from the PCR reads. The repertoire holds tens of thousands of clones, with approximately 19% as singletons. This clone occurred a few times. Its antigen is currently unknown. Sequencing input: blood. The TCR comes from a female donor with papillary thyroid cancer or a benign thyroid nodule (not recorded which). Some clones in this sample may be carry-over from other donors' samples. The V gene is TRBV10-1, the J gene TRBJ2-1; D is ambiguous. The CDR3 here is CASSDSFVSEQFF. CDR3 bases: TGCGCCAGCAGTGATTCCTTCGTCTCTGAGCAGTTCTTC.